The 25 T cell receptor beta chains below all came from one sample that was sequenced in a study of blood T cell repertoires in COVID-19. Some clones are missing from TCRdb's copy, which holds only in-frame ones; the method was immunoSEQ multiplex PCR. The sample includes 200,000 to 250,000 clones, 85% of them seen just once. Input material: peripheral blood. These receptors originate from a woman between 65 and 79 years old with COVID-19, enrolled during active disease.

The chain combines TRBV7-9 with TRBJ1-2; D is unresolved. The germline V and J ends were trimmed by 1 base and 8 bases, with 14 bases remaining between them. CDR1 and CDR2 from the germline V gene are SEHNR and FQNEAQ (reference sequence). This CDR3 is built from 14 residues. The chain's CDR3 is CASSLVQRDRGYTF. The DNA of the CDR3 is TGTGCCAGCAGCTTAGTTCAGAGGGATAGGGGCTACACCTTC.

This chain joins TRBV3-1 (or the pseudogene TRBV3-2) and TRBJ2-1; TRBD2 aligns across 8 bases. The CDR3 runs to 17 residues. CDR1 and CDR2 from the germline V gene are LGHDT and YNNKEL (reference sequence). The V and J ends lost 4 bases and 8 bases, in that order; junction bases with no gene match: 16. As DNA, the CDR3 is TGTGCCAGCAGCCGCCGCGGAAGCGGGGGCCCGGGCGATGAGCAGTTCTTC. This translates into CASSRRGSGGPGDEQFF.

The chain is built from TRBV5-4 and TRBJ2-7; possibly TRBD1 for D (5 bases). The CDR3 is 13 amino acids. Germline-derived CDR1 and CDR2 are SGHNT and YYREEE (reference sequence). The V and J ends lost 1 base and 3 bases respectively, with 8 bases between them. CDR3 coding DNA: TGTGCCAGCAGCTTGCAGGGAAGCTACGAGCAGTACTTC. It translates to CASSLQGSYEQYF.

The chain recombines TRBV4-2 with TRBJ2-2, with 11 positions matching TRBD2. After removal of 4 bases from V and 5 bases from J, the junction contained 6 bases not matched to a gene. CDR1 and CDR2 from the germline V gene are LGHNA and YNFKEQ. This CDR3 is built from 16 residues. The CDR3 region is CASSPPGLAVTGELFF. CDR3 nucleotide sequence: TGTGCCAGCAGCCCACCGGGACTAGCGGTAACCGGGGAGCTGTTTTTT.

The chain is built from TRBV10-3 and TRBJ1-1, with 8 bases aligning to TRBD1. V was pared by 10 bases and J by 7 bases, with 5 bases of the junction left unmatched. There are 11 residues in the CDR3. The V gene's germline CDR1 is ENHRY and CDR2 SYGVKD. In nucleotides, the CDR3 is TGTGCCACAGCAGGGGGCGTTGAAGCTTTCTTT. Translation gives CATAGGVEAFF.

The chain is built from TRBV10-3 and TRBJ1-1; D not certain. Germline CDR1 is ENHRY and CDR2 is SYGVKD. The length of the CDR3 is 12 residues. The germline V and J ends were trimmed by 8 bases and 0 bases, with 7 bases remaining between them. This CDR3 reads CAISIMNTEAFF. As DNA, the CDR3 is TGTGCCATCTCAATCATGAACACTGAAGCTTTCTTT.

The chain joins TRBV7-8 to TRBJ2-3, with 10 bases aligning to TRBD2. This CDR3 region has 19 residues. CDR1 is SGHVS and CDR2 is FQNEAQ in the germline V gene. Trimming at V came to 3 bases and at J to 0 bases, leaving 12 bases not matched to a gene. CDR3 nucleotides: TGTGCCAGCAGCTTGTCTCGGCTAGCGGGAGCGGGTAGCACAGATACGCAGTATTTT. Its translation: CASSLSRLAGAGSTDTQYF.

This clone was counted between two and nine times. This chain connects TRBV7-2 to TRBJ2-1; 12 bases map to TRBD2. CDR1 SGHTA and CDR2 FQGNSA come from the germline V gene. With 0 bases clipped from V and 6 bases from J, the junction kept 9 bases outside the gene matches. The CDR3 is 18 residues long. CDR3 amino acids: CASSLALLGTSGSNEQFF. CDR3 sequence (DNA): TGTGCCAGCAGCTTAGCGCTGCTAGGGACTAGCGGGTCCAATGAGCAGTTCTTC.

The chain combines TRBV10-3 with TRBJ1-5, with D tentatively TRBD1 (5 bases). The CDR3 sequence is 13 residues long. Germline CDR1 and CDR2: ENHRY and SYGVKD. Deletions cut 7 bases from V and 3 bases from J, with 10 bases between. In DNA form, the CDR3 reads TGTGCCATCAAAGGGGACTCCAATCAGCCCCAGCATTTT. The encoded protein is CAIKGDSNQPQHF.

The chain recombines TRBV7-2 with TRBJ2-7; weak D call: TRBD2 (6 bases). The V end lost 3 bases, the J end lost 4 bases, and 16 bases lay between the germline ends. This CDR3 contains 15 residues. Germline-derived CDR1 and CDR2 are SGHTA and FQGNSA. The CDR3 here is CASSFTGRGTYEQYF. CDR3 sequence (DNA): TGTGCCAGCAGCTTTACAGGCAGAGGGACTTACGAGCAGTACTTC.

This CDR3 is CASSLSGSNQPQHF. CDR3 sequence (DNA): TGTGCCAGCAGCTTGTCGGGTTCGAATCAGCCCCAGCATTTT. The rearrangement links TRBV5-6 to TRBJ1-5; D uncertain. The germline V and J ends were trimmed by 1 base and 4 bases, with 9 bases remaining between them. This CDR3 is 14 amino acids long. The germline V gene has CDR1 SGHDT and CDR2 YYEEEE.

This clone was detected a few times. The genes are TRBV6-4 and TRBJ2-3; TRBD2 matches 10 bases. Germline CDR1 reads MRHNA; CDR2 reads SNTAGT. The junction had 9 bases not matched to a gene; V was cut back by 2 bases and J by 7 bases. This CDR3 comprises 16 residues. CDR3 bases: TGTGCCAGCAGTGACGGTCTAGCGGGAGATATGCATACGCAGTATTTT. Its translation is CASSDGLAGDMHTQYF.

V gene TRBV6-5 combines with J gene TRBJ1-1; 10 nucleotides align to TRBD1. V was pared by 6 bases and J by 4 bases, with 5 bases of the junction left unmatched. Germline V gene lookup returns CDR1 MNHEY and CDR2 SVGAGI. There are 14 residues in the CDR3. The CDR3 DNA reads TGTGCCAGCAGGGACAGGGGGTTGGGCACTGAAGCTTTCTTT. Translating gives CASRDRGLGTEAFF.

The genes are TRBV5-5 and TRBJ2-3; TRBD2 is a possible D gene (6 bases). This CDR3 comprises 14 residues. The germline V gene encodes CDR1 SGHKS and CDR2 YYEKEE (reference sequence). The germline V and J ends were trimmed by 4 bases and 4 bases, with 13 bases remaining between them. The CDR3 nucleotides are TGTGCCAGCAGCCGAATTGGAGGGGCAGATACGCAGTATTTT. It codes for CASSRIGGADTQYF.

The genes are TRBV3-1 (or the pseudogene TRBV3-2) and TRBJ2-7; D possibly corresponds to TRBD2 (6 bases). Deletions cut 1 base from V and 6 bases from J, with 10 bases between. CDR1 and CDR2 (germline): LGHDT, YNNKEL (reference sequence). The CDR3 runs to 13 residues. The CDR3 DNA sequence: TGTGCCAGCAGCCAAGGGGGGGACTCCGAGCAGTACTTC. This sequence encodes CASSQGGDSEQYF.

V is TRBV19 and J is TRBJ1-2, with TRBD1 identical over 8 bases. The trim removed 5 bases at V and 8 bases at J, leaving 1 base unmatched. The CDR3 is 11 residues long. Germline V CDR1 and CDR2: LNHDA, SQIVND (reference sequence). The CDR3 DNA follows: TGTGCCAGTAGTCCAGGGGGCGGCTACACCTTC. Translated, it gives CASSPGGGYTF.

The chain couples TRBV5-1 to TRBJ2-2; 9 bases are a match to TRBD1. Trimming took 9 bases from V and 7 from J; bases not matched to a gene: 10. Germline V CDR1 and CDR2: SGHRS, YFSETQ. This CDR3 is built from 14 residues. CDR3 in amino acids: CATRRQGENGELFF. In DNA, the CDR3 is TGCGCCACCCGACGACAGGGGGAAAACGGGGAGCTGTTTTTT.

V and J are TRBV10-3 and TRBJ1-2; D uncertain. CDR3 length: 15 residues. CDR1 and CDR2 from the germline V gene are ENHRY and SYGVKD. V was pared by 3 bases and J by 5 bases, with 16 bases between. The CDR3 DNA reads TGTGCCATCAGTGATGGGAGGGAAGCTATGTATGGCTACACCTTC. Translating gives CAISDGREAMYGYTF.

This clone was recorded only once. The V call is TRBV11-3, the J call TRBJ2-7, with 8 bases matching TRBD1. The CDR3 sequence is 16 residues long. Germline V lookup: CDR1 SGHNT, CDR2 YENEEA. The trim removed 2 bases at V and 3 bases at J, leaving 9 bases unmatched. The CDR3 DNA follows: TGTGCCAGCAGCTTAAGATACGGGACAGGCTTCTACGAGCAGTACTTC. Translated: CASSLRYGTGFYEQYF.

This sequence joins TRBV5-1 and TRBJ1-3; D gene unclear. There are 14 residues in the CDR3. Germline CDR1 reads SGHRS; CDR2 reads YFSETQ. V lost 2 bases and J 3 bases, leaving 9 bases between the germline ends. This CDR3 reads CASSFATYGNTIYF. In nucleotides, the CDR3 is TGCGCCAGCAGCTTCGCCACCTATGGAAACACCATATATTTT.

This sequence joins TRBV10-3 and TRBJ1-6, with 8 bases that match TRBD1. This CDR3 spans 15 amino acids. The V gene's germline CDR1 is ENHRY and CDR2 SYGVKD. V gave up 4 bases and J gave up 6 bases; unmatched junction bases: 5. The DNA for the CDR3 is TGTGCCATCAGTGCCAGGGACAGGACTAATTCACCCCTCCACTTT. Encoded protein: CAISARDRTNSPLHF.

J is TRBJ2-7 and V is TRBV9; no clear D gene. CDR3 length equals 13 residues. CDR1 SGDLS and CDR2 YYNGEE come from the germline V gene. V was shortened by 4 bases and J by 3 bases, with 11 bases between the two germline ends. The CDR3 sequence: CASSSDIYYEQYF. In DNA form, the CDR3 reads TGTGCCAGCAGCTCCGACATATACTACGAGCAGTACTTC.

The chain has TRBV2 and TRBJ1-5, with a possible D match to TRBD1 (5 bases). The V gene lost 2 bases and the J gene lost 5 bases, with 10 bases spanning the gap. Germline V lookup: CDR1 SNHLY, CDR2 FYNNEI. The CDR3 consists of 14 residues. For the CDR3, the DNA is TGTGCCAGCAGTGAAAGGGGCTCCGATCAGCCCCAGCATTTT. As protein: CASSERGSDQPQHF.

The V call is TRBV27, the J call TRBJ2-7; D might be TRBD1 (6 bases). Trimming removed 7 bases from V and 0 bases from J, with 16 bases in between. Germline V gives CDR1 MNHEY, CDR2 SMNVEV (reference sequence). CDR3 length: 15 amino acids. CDR3 region: CASNPDSSGSYEQYF. The CDR3 coding sequence is TGTGCCAGCAACCCGGACAGTTCTGGCTCCTACGAGCAGTACTTC.

The chain has TRBV9 and TRBJ2-1; TRBD2 agrees at 13 bases. With V trimmed by 0 bases and J by 11 bases, 5 bases remained unmatched. The CDR3 has 15 amino acids. CDR1 is SGDLS, CDR2 YYNGEE, per germline. Written as DNA, the CDR3 is TGTGCCAGCAGCGTAGGACTAGCGGGAGGTCTAAAGCAGTTCTTC. Amino acid sequence: CASSVGLAGGLKQFF.